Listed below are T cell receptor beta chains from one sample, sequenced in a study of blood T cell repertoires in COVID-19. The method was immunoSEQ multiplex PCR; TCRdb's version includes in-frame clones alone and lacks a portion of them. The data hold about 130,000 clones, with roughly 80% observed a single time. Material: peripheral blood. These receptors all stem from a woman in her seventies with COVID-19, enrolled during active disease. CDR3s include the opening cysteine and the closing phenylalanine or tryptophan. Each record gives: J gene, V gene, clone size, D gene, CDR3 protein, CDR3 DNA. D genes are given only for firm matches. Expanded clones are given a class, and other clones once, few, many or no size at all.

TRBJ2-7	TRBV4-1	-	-	CASSQDDRSSYEQYF	TGCGCCAGCAGCCAAGATGATCGGAGCTCCTACGAGCAGTACTTC
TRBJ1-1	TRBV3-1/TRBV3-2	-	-	CASSQLEGGTEAFF	TGTGCCAGCAGCCAACTAGAGGGAGGCACTGAAGCTTTCTTT
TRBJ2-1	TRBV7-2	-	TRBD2	CASSLGASGNNEQFF	TGTGCCAGCAGCTTAGGGGCTAGCGGAAACAATGAGCAGTTCTTC
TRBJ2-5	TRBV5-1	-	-	CASSLAGARETQYF	TGCGCCAGCAGCTTGGCTGGGGCGCGGGAGACCCAGTACTTC
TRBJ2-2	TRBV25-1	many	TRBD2	CASSEWGEGTKNTGELFF	TGTGCCAGCAGTGAATGGGGAGAAGGGACTAAGAACACCGGGGAGCTGTTTTTT
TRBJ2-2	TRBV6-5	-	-	CASSYRDTGELFF	TGTGCCAGCAGTTATCGAGACACCGGGGAGCTGTTTTTT
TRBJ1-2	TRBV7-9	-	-	CASSLTPTNYGYTF	TGTGCCAGCAGCTTAACGCCTACTAACTATGGCTACACCTTC
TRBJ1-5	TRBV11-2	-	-	CASSLGGQMQPQHF	TGTGCCAGCAGCTTAGGGGGCCAGATGCAGCCCCAGCATTTT
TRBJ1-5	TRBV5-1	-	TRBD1	CASSLGQGANQPQHF	TGCGCCAGCAGCTTGGGACAGGGGGCGAATCAGCCCCAGCATTTT
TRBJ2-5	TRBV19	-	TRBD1	CASTPGLRQGQETQYF	TGTGCCAGTACCCCGGGGTTGAGACAGGGCCAAGAGACCCAGTACTTC
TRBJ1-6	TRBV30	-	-	CAWSQTEDSPLHF	TGTGCCTGGAGTCAGACTGAAGATTCACCCCTCCACTTT
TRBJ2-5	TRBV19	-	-	CASSNYEGAETQYF	TGTGCCAGTAGTAATTACGAGGGCGCGGAGACCCAGTACTTC
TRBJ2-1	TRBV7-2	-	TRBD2	CASSFPSSGGNSYNEQFF	TGTGCCAGCAGCTTCCCGTCTAGCGGGGGTAACTCCTACAATGAGCAGTTCTTC
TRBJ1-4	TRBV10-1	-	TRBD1	CASSGDSRRRDNEKLFF	TGCGCCAGCAGTGGGGACAGTCGCCGGAGGGATAATGAAAAACTGTTTTTT
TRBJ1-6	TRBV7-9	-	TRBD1	CASSPGGQDGSPLHF	TGTGCCAGCAGCCCCGGCGGACAGGACGGATCACCCCTCCACTTT
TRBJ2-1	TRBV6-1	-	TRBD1	CASSDAGGFSNEQFF	TGTGCCAGCAGTGACGCAGGGGGCTTCAGTAATGAGCAGTTCTTC